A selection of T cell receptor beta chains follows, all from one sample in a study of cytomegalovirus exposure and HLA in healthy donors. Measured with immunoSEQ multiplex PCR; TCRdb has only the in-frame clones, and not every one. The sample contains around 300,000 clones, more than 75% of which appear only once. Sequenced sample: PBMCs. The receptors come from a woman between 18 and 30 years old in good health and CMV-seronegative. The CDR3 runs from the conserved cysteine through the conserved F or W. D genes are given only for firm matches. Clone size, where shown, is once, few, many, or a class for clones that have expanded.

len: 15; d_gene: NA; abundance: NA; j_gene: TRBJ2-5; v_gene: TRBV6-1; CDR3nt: TGTGCCAGCAGTGAAGGGGCAGGGTCCCAAGAGACCCAGTACTTC; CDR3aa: CASSEGAGSQETQYF
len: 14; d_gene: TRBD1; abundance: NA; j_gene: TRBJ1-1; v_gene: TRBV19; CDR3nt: TGTGCCAGTACCAATTACAGGGGGAACACTGAAGCTTTCTTT; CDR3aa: CASTNYRGNTEAFF
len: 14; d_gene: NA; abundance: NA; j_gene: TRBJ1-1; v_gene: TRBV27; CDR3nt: TGTGCCAGCAGCCAAGGGTGGGGGGTTACTGAAGCTTTCTTT; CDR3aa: CASSQGWGVTEAFF
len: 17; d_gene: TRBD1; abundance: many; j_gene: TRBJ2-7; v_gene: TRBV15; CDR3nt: TGTGCCACCAGCAGCCTATCCGGGACAGGCGGCTCCTACGAGCAGTACTTC; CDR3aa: CATSSLSGTGGSYEQYF
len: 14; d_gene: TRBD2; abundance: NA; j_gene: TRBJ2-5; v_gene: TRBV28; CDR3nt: TGTGCCAGCAGCCTAGCGGGAAGGTGGGAGACCCAGTACTTC; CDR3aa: CASSLAGRWETQYF
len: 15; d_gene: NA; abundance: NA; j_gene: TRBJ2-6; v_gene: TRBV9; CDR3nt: TGTGCCAGCAGCGTGGACGGGGCTGGGGCCAACGTCCTGACTTTC; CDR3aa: CASSVDGAGANVLTF
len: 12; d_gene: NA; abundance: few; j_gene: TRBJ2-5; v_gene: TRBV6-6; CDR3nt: TGTGCCAGCAGCCCCAACCGGGAGACCCAGTACTTC; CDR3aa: CASSPNRETQYF
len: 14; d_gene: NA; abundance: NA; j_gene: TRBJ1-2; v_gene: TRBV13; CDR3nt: TGTGCCAGCAGCCCAGGGAAGGGCAGCTATGGCTACACCTTC; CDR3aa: CASSPGKGSYGYTF
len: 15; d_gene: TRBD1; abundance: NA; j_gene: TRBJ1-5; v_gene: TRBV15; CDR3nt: TGTGCCACCAGCAGGGACAGGGGACTCCCGGAGCCCCAGCATTTT; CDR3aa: CATSRDRGLPEPQHF
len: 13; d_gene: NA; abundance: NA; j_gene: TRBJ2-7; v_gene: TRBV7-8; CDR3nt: TGTGCCAGCAGCTTAGTCGACAGGAGCGAGCAGTACTTC; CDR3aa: CASSLVDRSEQYF
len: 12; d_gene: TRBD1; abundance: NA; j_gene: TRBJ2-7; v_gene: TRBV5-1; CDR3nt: TGCGCCAGCAGCTTGGGGGACAGGCTTGAGTACTTC; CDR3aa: CASSLGDRLEYF
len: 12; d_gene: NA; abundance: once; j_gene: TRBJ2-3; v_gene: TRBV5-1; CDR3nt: TGCGCCAGCAGCTTTGAGACTGATACGCAGTATTTT; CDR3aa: CASSFETDTQYF
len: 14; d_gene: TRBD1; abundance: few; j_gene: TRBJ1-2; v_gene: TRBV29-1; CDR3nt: TGCAGCGTTGATCCGGGACAGGGGATGGGGGGCTACACCTTC; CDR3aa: CSVDPGQGMGGYTF
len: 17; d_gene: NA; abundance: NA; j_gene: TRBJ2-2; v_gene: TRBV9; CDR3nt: TGTGCCAGCAGCGTCCCCTCTCAGGGTGTGAGCGCCGGGGAGCTGTTTTTT; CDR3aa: CASSVPSQGVSAGELFF
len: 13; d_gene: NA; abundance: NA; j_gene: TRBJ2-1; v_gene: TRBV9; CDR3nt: TGTGCCAGCAGCGAGCATGCTCTGGATGAGCAGTTCTTC; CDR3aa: CASSEHALDEQFF
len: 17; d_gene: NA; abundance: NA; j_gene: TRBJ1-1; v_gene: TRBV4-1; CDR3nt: TGCGCCAGCAGCCAGCCACAGGGACCCAGGGCCTGCACTGAAGCTTTCTTT; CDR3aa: CASSQPQGPRACTEAFF
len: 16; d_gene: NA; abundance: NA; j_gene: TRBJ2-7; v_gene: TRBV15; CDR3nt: TGTGCCACCAGCAGAGGGTTCCCTGTGAGCTCCTACGAGCAGTACTTC; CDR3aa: CATSRGFPVSSYEQYF
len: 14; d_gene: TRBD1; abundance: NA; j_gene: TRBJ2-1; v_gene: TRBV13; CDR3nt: TGTGCCAGCAGCACAGGGGGTTCCTACAATGAGCAGTTCTTC; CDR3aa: CASSTGGSYNEQFF
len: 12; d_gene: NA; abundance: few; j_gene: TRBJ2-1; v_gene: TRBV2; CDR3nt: TGTGCCAGCAGTGAGACTAGTAGTAATCGGTTCTTC; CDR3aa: CASSETSSNRFF
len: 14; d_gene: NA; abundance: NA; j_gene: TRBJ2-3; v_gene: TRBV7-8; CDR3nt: TGTGCCAGCAGCTACCCCAGCGGACCAGATACGCAGTATTTT; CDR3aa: CASSYPSGPDTQYF
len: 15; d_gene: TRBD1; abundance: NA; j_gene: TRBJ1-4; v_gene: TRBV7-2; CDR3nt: TGTGCCAGCAGCTTAAGATGGACTCAGGGGGGAAAACTGTTTTTT; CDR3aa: CASSLRWTQGGKLFF
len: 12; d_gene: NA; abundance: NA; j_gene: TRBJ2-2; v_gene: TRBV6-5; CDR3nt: TGTGCCAGCAGAGGCGGCACCGGGGAGCTGTTTTTT; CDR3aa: CASRGGTGELFF
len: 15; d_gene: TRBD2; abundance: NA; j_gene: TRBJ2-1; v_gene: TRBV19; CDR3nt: TGTGCCAGTAGTAGACTAGCGGGAGGGCCCAATGAGCAGTTCTTC; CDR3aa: CASSRLAGGPNEQFF
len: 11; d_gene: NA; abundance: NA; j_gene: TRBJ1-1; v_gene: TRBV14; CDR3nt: TGTGCCAGCAGCAACGTCCTAGAAGCTTTCTTT; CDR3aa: CASSNVLEAFF
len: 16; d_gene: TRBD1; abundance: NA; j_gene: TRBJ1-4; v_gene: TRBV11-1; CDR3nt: TGTGCCAGCAGCTCGTATCGGACAGGAGATAATGAAAAACTGTTTTTT; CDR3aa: CASSSYRTGDNEKLFF
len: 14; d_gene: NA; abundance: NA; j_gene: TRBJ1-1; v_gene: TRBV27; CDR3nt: TGTGCCAGCCATCCTCCGGGACTTCTGGCAGAAGCTTTCTTT; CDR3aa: CASHPPGLLAEAFF
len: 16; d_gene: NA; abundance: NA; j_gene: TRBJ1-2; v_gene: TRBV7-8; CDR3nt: TGTGCCAGCAGCCAATCTACAGGTGGTTCGCGGTATGGCTACACCTTC; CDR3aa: CASSQSTGGSRYGYTF
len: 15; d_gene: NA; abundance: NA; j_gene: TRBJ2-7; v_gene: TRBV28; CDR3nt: TGTGCCAGCAGTTTGGGAACAGGGAATTCCTACGAGCAGTACTTC; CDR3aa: CASSLGTGNSYEQYF
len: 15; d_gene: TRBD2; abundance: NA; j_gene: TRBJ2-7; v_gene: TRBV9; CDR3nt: TGTGCCAGCAATAATAGGCGGGAGAGGTTCGGCGAGCAGTACTTC; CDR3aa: CASNNRRERFGEQYF
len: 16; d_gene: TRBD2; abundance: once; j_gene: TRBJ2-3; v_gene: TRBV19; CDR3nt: TGTGCCAGTAGTATAGTCCCTAGCGGTCCCCGGGATACGCAGTATTTT; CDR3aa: CASSIVPSGPRDTQYF